This entry is about one T cell receptor (beta chain). Its antigen remains unidentified. Germline CDR1 reads SGHNT; CDR2 reads YYREEE (reference sequence). V trimming: 4 bases; J trimming: 4 bases; junction bases outside the gene matches: 4. The CDR3 totals 14 residues. The entry originates in a study of beta chain features in type 1 diabetes. Purity (above 95%) was reached by all sorted populations. What was sequenced were expressed TCRB transcripts, since all of the isolated RNA had been reverse transcribed. Data came from immunoSEQ multiplex PCR; TCRdb stores just in-frame clones and leaves some out. The sample gives about 230,000 clones, over 9.5% of which show up once; under 0.045% is in the top ten. Study-level results: In all four CD4+ subsets, TCRB CDR3 length was significantly, moderately reduced in type 1 diabetes. A potential influence of HLA type upon TCRB rearrangement remained unresolved herein. The similarity of naive, central memory and Treg TCRB repertoires appeared greater among patients than among healthy donors.

The chain is built from TRBV5-4 and TRBJ2-7; 11 nucleotides line up with TRBD1. The origin of this receptor is a woman younger than 35 in good health. Sequenced input: naive CD4+ T cells from blood. CDR3 amino acids: CASSTDRGRYEQYF. CDR3 nucleotides: TGTGCCAGCAGCACGGACAGGGGGCGTTACGAGCAGTACTTC.